Below, 24 T cell receptor beta chains from the same sample are listed, as sequenced in a study of blood T cell repertoires in COVID-19. Clones were sequenced by immunoSEQ multiplex PCR, and TCRdb holds only the in-frame ones, with some missing. The sample gives some 80,000 clones, around 87% of which show up once; about 3% is in the top ten. The specimen sequenced was peripheral blood. These receptor sequences come from a woman in her forties or fifties with active or convalescent COVID-19.

As DNA, the CDR3 is TGTGCCAGCAGCTTTCAGGGCAACTCCTACGAGCAGTACTTC. It yields the protein CASSFQGNSYEQYF. The chain combines TRBV7-6 with TRBJ2-7; tentatively, D is TRBD1 (5 bases). Germline CDR1 SGHVS, CDR2 FNYEAQ. V lost 3 bases and J lost 0, with 9 bases in between. The CDR3 sequence is 14 residues long.

J is TRBJ1-1 and V is TRBV5-4, with D possibly matching TRBD1 (5 bases). The ends were cut back, 6 bases at V and 6 bases at J, with 18 bases in the middle. Germline assignment: CDR1 SGHNT and CDR2 YYREEE (reference sequence). CDR3 size: 14 residues. CDR3 residues: CASTAPGGKAEAFF. The CDR3 nucleotides read TGTGCCAGCACCGCCCCGGGGGGGAAGGCTGAAGCTTTCTTT.

The V and J genes are TRBV30 and TRBJ1-2; maybe TRBD1 (6 bases). The CDR3 runs to 13 residues. CDR1 and CDR2 (germline): GTSNPN, SVGIG (reference sequence). Trimming pared 0 bases from V and 2 bases from J, leaving 7 bases between. The CDR3 here is CAWSVTGNYGYTF. The CDR3 DNA reads as TGTGCCTGGAGTGTAACAGGGAACTATGGCTACACCTTC.

V gene TRBV6-4 combines with J gene TRBJ2-5, with a possible D match to TRBD1 (5 bases). The CDR3 is made up of 12 amino acids. V lost 2 bases, J lost 9 bases, and 10 bases lay in between. Germline CDR1 reads MRHNA; CDR2 reads SNTAGT. The DNA of the CDR3 is TGTGCCAGCAGTGACAGGGAAGGGGCCCAGTACTTC. The encoded protein is CASSDREGAQYF.

This clone was picked up one time. The chain recombines TRBV11-2 with TRBJ1-3; D gene unclear. CDR3 length equals 15 residues. Per the germline V gene, CDR1 is SGHAT and CDR2 is FQNNGV. Trimming removed 2 bases at V and 0 bases at J, with 8 bases between. CDR3 in amino acids: CASSLSRPSGNTIYF. Here the CDR3 DNA reads TGTGCCAGCAGCTTAAGCAGGCCCTCTGGAAACACCATATATTTT.

V usage is TRBV5-8 and J usage is TRBJ1-2; 10 bases agree with TRBD1. Per the germline V gene, CDR1 is SGHTS and CDR2 is YDEGEE. Losses at the gene ends were 1 base for V and 3 bases for J; bases not matched to a gene: 3. The CDR3 consists of 15 residues. CDR3: CASSLLTGGHYGYTF. CDR3 nucleotide sequence: TGTGCCAGCAGCTTGTTGACAGGGGGCCACTATGGCTACACCTTC.

The CDR3: CASSPPGSYEQYF. In DNA form, the CDR3 reads TGCGCCAGCAGCCCCCCCGGGTCTTACGAGCAGTACTTC. The V call is TRBV5-1, the J call TRBJ2-7, with no clear D. This CDR3 has 13 residues. Deletions cut 4 bases from V and 4 bases from J, with 12 bases between. CDR1 and CDR2 (germline): SGHRS, YFSETQ.

The CDR3 loop is CASSAVTGGYGYTF. CDR3 nucleotide sequence: TGTGCCAGCAGCGCCGTCACAGGGGGCTATGGCTACACCTTC. This chain uses TRBV7-2 with TRBJ1-2; 8 bases are shared with TRBD1. The CDR3 runs 14 residues. V shed 5 bases and J 4 bases; nucleotides not matched to a gene: 6. Germline CDR1 and CDR2: SGHTA and FQGNSA.

The chain links TRBV19 to TRBJ2-2; 11 bases are shared with TRBD1. The CDR3 consists of 16 residues. Trimming removed 5 bases from V and 7 bases from J; junction bases left unmatched: 9. CDR1 and CDR2 (germline): LNHDA, SQIVND (reference sequence). The CDR3 DNA reads TGTGCCAGTAGTGTCGGACAGGGGGCGCGGAGCGGGGAGCTGTTTTTT. Residues: CASSVGQGARSGELFF.

This chain joins TRBV5-1 and TRBJ1-1, with TRBD1 matching 8 bases. Germline V gene data show CDR1 as SGHRS and CDR2 as YFSETQ. This CDR3 contains 14 residues. The V gene end was trimmed by 4 bases and the J gene end by 7 bases; junction bases not matched to a gene: 9. The CDR3 nucleotides read TGCGCCAGCAGCAGGACCGGACAGGGCGGTGAAGCTTTCTTT. Its protein is CASSRTGQGGEAFF.

The chain employs TRBV6-4 and TRBJ1-1, with 9 bases fitting TRBD1. CDR3 size: 15 residues. CDR1 and CDR2 (germline): MRHNA, SNTAGT. Germline trimming cut 3 bases from V and 5 bases from J; bases unmatched to any gene: 7. The chain's CDR3 is CASSESGQGTTEAFF. The CDR3 bases are TGTGCCAGCAGTGAATCGGGACAGGGAACGACTGAAGCTTTCTTT.

This chain connects TRBV7-8 to TRBJ2-7; 10 bases agree with TRBD1. V was clipped by 0 bases and J by 5 bases; unmatched bases: 1. Germline V gene data show CDR1 as SGHVS and CDR2 as FQNEAQ. The CDR3 is made up of 14 amino acids. CDR3 DNA: TGTGCCAGCAGCTTAGCTGACAGGGGGCACGAGCAGTACTTC. The encoded protein is CASSLADRGHEQYF.

The chain couples TRBV5-5 to TRBJ1-2; D perhaps matches TRBD1 (6 bases). Between the trimmed V and J ends, which lost 4 bases and 4 bases, there was a span of 23 bases. This CDR3 region has 17 residues. The germline CDR1 and CDR2 sequences are SGHKS and YYEKEE (reference sequence). DNA for the CDR3: TGTGCCAGCAGCCTGGGGGCGTTGTCGACGGGAGGCTATGGCTACACCTTC. This sequence encodes CASSLGALSTGGYGYTF.

J is TRBJ1-6 and V is TRBV14; a weak D match, TRBD1 (6 bases). Trimming removed 5 bases at V and 1 base at J, with 15 bases between. Germline assignment: CDR1 SGHDN and CDR2 FVKESK. The CDR3 runs 17 residues. DNA of the CDR3: TGTGCCAGCAGCGGCTCTCAGGGGTGGTCCTATAATTCACCCCTCCACTTT. It translates to CASSGSQGWSYNSPLHF. Combining the CDR3 with reference TRBV14 and TRBJ1-6 gives the whole variable domain EAGVTQFPSHSVIEKGQTVTLRCDPISGHDNLYWYRRVMGKEIKFLLHFVKESKQDESGMPNNRFLAERTGGTYSTLKVQPAELEDSGVYFCASSGSQGWSYNSPLHFGNGTRLTVT.

This clone was detected only a few times. The genes are TRBV5-6 and TRBJ1-2; maybe TRBD1 (6 bases). Deletions cut 2 bases from V and 8 bases from J, with 19 bases between. Germline assignment: CDR1 SGHDT and CDR2 YYEEEE. The CDR3 sequence is 15 residues long. The CDR3 DNA is TGTGCCAGCAGCTTCAGACCAGGGGATTTAGGGGGCTACACCTTC. Residues: CASSFRPGDLGGYTF. The full variable domain, with the rest looked up from reference TRBV5-6 and TRBJ1-2, is DAGVTQSPTHLIKTRGQQVTLRCSPKSGHDTVSWYQQALGQGPQFIFQYYEEEERQRGNFPDRFSGHQFPNYSSELNVNALLLGDSALYLCASSFRPGDLGGYTFGSGTRLTVV.

This clone has a single count. This rearrangement joins TRBV4-2 to TRBJ2-5; 16 positions agree with TRBD2. Germline assignment: CDR1 LGHNA and CDR2 YNFKEQ. The CDR3 has 17 residues. V dropped 4 bases and J dropped 5; count of bases not matched to a gene: 7. The CDR3 region has the DNA TGTGCCAGCAGCCCCGTGGGACTAGCGGGGGGGTATGAGACCCAGTACTTC. This sequence encodes CASSPVGLAGGYETQYF.

The chain carries TRBV27 and TRBJ2-7, with 12 nucleotides matching TRBD2. The CDR3 is 17 amino acids. V lost 0 bases, J lost 3 bases, and 6 bases stayed unmatched. CDR1 and CDR2 from the germline V gene are MNHEY and SMNVEV (reference sequence). The CDR3 here is CASSLSFTSGGFYEQYF. CDR3 in DNA: TGTGCCAGCAGTTTATCGTTCACTAGCGGGGGGTTCTACGAGCAGTACTTC.

The rearrangement links TRBV5-1 to TRBJ2-2; possible D gene TRBD1, 5 bases. The V gene's germline CDR1 is SGHRS and CDR2 YFSETQ. V was pared by 0 bases and J by 4 bases, with 7 bases between. This CDR3 has 14 residues. The CDR3 loop reads CASSLEGITGELFF. CDR3 in DNA: TGCGCCAGCAGCTTGGAGGGGATCACCGGGGAGCTGTTTTTT.

This rearrangement joins TRBV5-4 to TRBJ2-6, with 8 nucleotides matching TRBD1. The CDR3 contains 19 residues. CDR1 SGHNT and CDR2 YYREEE come from the germline V gene (reference sequence). With 4 bases clipped from V and 0 bases from J, the junction kept 12 bases outside the gene matches. In DNA form, the CDR3 reads TGTGCCAGCAGCCCGGGACAGGTAATTCGCTCCTCTGGGGCCAACGTCCTGACTTTC. Encoded protein: CASSPGQVIRSSGANVLTF.

The chain carries TRBV6-1 and TRBJ1-1; weak D call: TRBD1 (5 bases). This CDR3 region has 14 residues. The V gene lost 3 bases and the J gene lost 3 bases, with 11 bases spanning the gap. Looked up from germline, CDR1 is MNHNS and CDR2 is SASEGT. The CDR3 is CASSDGVGDTEAFF. CDR3 sequence (DNA): TGTGCCAGCAGTGATGGGGTAGGGGACACTGAAGCTTTCTTT.

V usage is TRBV3-1 (or the pseudogene TRBV3-2) and J usage is TRBJ2-3; 16 bases line up with TRBD2. The CDR3 is 20 residues long. Germline CDR1 is LGHDT and CDR2 is YNNKEL (reference sequence). The junction had 9 bases not matched to a gene; V was cut back by 2 bases and J by 1 base. The CDR3 spells CASSQSPGLAGGRRTDTQYF. The CDR3 DNA is TGTGCCAGCAGCCAATCTCCGGGACTAGCGGGGGGGCGACGCACAGATACGCAGTATTTT.

This clone was picked up a small number of times. Sequence at one end of the junction differs from germline and may be a read error. The chain joins TRBV19 to TRBJ2-2; 7 bases are a match to TRBD1. This CDR3 is built from 14 residues. Germline assignment: CDR1 LNHDA and CDR2 SQIVND (reference sequence). The CDR3 coding sequence is TGTGCGAGTATGAACAGGGGAAACACCGGGGAGCTGTTTTTT. Its protein product is CASMNRGNTGELFF.

This clone was recorded only once. CDR3 protein: CASSLGGEETQYF. The CDR3, as DNA: TGTGCCAGCAGCCTTGGGGGGGAAGAGACCCAGTACTTC. The chain combines TRBV7-3 with TRBJ2-5; 7 bases are a match to TRBD2. Trimming removed 5 bases from V and 3 bases from J; junction bases left unmatched: 3. The CDR3 is 13 residues long. Germline V gene lookup returns CDR1 SGHTA and CDR2 FQGTGA.

This clone was recorded once. J is TRBJ1-5 and V is TRBV25-1; a possible D gene is TRBD1 (6 bases). Per the germline V gene, CDR1 is MGHDK and CDR2 is SYGVNS. The V end was cut by 3 bases, the J end by 2 bases, with 11 bases between. CDR3 size: 15 residues. As DNA, the CDR3 is TGTGCCAGCAGTGACAGGGGCGCCGGCAATCAGCCCCAGCATTTT. As protein: CASSDRGAGNQPQHF.